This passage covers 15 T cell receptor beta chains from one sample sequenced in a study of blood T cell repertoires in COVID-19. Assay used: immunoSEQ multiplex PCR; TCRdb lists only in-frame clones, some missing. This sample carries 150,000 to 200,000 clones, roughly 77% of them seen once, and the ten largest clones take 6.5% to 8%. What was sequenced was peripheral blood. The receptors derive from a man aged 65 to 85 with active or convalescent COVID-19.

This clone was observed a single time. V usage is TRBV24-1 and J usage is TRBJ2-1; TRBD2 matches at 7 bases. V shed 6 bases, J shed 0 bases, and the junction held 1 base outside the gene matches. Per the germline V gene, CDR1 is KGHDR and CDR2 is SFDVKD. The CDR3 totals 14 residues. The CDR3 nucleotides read TGTGCCACCAGTAGCGGGGACTCCTACAATGAGCAGTTCTTC. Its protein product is CATSSGDSYNEQFF.

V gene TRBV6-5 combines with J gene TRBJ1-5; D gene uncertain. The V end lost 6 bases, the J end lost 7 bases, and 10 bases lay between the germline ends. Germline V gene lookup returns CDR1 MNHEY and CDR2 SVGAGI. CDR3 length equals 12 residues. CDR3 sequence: CASSSGVQPQHF. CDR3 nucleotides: TGTGCCAGCAGCTCGGGTGTCCAGCCCCAGCATTTT.

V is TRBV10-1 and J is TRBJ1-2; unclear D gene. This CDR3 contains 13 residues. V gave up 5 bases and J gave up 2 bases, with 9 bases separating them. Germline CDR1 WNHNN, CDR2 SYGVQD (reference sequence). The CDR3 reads CASSSGFNYGYTF. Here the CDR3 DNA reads TGCGCCAGCAGTTCGGGGTTCAACTATGGCTACACCTTC.

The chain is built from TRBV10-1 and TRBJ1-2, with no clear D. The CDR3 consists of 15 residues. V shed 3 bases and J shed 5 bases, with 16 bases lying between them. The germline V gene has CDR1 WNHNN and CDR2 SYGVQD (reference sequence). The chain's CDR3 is CASSERRLPIYGYTF. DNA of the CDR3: TGCGCCAGCAGTGAAAGGAGGCTTCCGATTTATGGCTACACCTTC.

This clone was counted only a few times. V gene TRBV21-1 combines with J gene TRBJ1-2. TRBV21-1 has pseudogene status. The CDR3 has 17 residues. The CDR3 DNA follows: TGTGCCAGCAGCAAAGATGAGCGGGAGAACCCTAACTATGGCTACACCTTC. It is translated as CASSKDERENPNYGYTF.

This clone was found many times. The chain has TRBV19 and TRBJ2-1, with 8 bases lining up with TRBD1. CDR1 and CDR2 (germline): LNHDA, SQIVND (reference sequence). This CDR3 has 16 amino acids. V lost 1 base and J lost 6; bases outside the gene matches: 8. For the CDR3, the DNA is TGTGCCAGTAGTATAGTCGGAATTACAGGGGGCAATGAGCAGTTCTTC. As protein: CASSIVGITGGNEQFF.

CDR3 loop: CAISGGDRDRGGEQFF. The CDR3 region has the DNA TGTGCCATCTCCGGGGGGGACAGGGACCGGGGCGGAGAGCAGTTCTTC. The V and J genes are TRBV10-3 and TRBJ2-1; D might be TRBD1 (9 bases). Germline V gene data show CDR1 as ENHRY and CDR2 as SYGVKD. The CDR3 contains 16 residues. V lost 8 bases, J lost 10 bases, and 27 bases lay in between.

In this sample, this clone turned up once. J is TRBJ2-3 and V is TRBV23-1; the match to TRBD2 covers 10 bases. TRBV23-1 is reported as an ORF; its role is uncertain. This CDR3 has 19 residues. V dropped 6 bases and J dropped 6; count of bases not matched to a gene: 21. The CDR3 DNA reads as TGCGCCAGCAGACCCTTTGAGGCGAGCGGGGGGGTCGTCCCCGATACGCAGTATTTT. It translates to CASRPFEASGGVVPDTQYF.

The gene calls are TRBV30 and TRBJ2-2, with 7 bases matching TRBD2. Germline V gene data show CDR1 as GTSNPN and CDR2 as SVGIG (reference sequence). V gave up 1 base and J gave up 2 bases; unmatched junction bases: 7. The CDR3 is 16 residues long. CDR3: CAWSEASGHNTGELFF. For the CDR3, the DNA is TGTGCCTGGAGTGAGGCTAGCGGACACAACACCGGGGAGCTGTTTTTT.

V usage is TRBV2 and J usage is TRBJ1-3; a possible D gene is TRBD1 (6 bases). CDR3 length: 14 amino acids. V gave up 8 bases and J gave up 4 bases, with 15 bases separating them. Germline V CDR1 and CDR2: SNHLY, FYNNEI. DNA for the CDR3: TGTGCCAGCTCAGAACAGGGTTCAGGAAACACCATATATTTT. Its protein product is CASSEQGSGNTIYF.

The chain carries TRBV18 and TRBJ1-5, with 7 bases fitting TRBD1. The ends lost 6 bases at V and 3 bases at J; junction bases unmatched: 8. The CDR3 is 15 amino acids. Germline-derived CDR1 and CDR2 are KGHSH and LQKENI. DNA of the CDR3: TGTGCCAGCTCCTCACAGGGGCTGGACAATCAGCCCCAGCATTTT. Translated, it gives CASSSQGLDNQPQHF.

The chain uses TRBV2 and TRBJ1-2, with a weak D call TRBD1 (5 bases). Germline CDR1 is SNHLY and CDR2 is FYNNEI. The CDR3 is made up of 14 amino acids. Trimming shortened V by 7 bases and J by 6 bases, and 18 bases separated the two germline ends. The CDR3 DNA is TGTGCCAGCATGTCAACGGGGGGTCAGGATGGCTACACCTTC. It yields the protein CASMSTGGQDGYTF. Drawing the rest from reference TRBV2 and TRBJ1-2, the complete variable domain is EPEVTQTPSHQVTQMGQEVILRCVPISNHLYFYWYRQILGQKVEFLVSFYNNEISEKSEIFDDQFSVERPDGSNFTLKIRSTKLEDSAMYFCASMSTGGQDGYTFGSGTRLTVV.

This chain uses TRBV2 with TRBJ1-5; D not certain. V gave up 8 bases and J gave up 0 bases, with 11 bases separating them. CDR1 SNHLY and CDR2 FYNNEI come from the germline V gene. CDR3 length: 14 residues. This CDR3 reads CASATAFSNQPQHF. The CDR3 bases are TGTGCCAGCGCTACAGCTTTTAGCAATCAGCCCCAGCATTTT.

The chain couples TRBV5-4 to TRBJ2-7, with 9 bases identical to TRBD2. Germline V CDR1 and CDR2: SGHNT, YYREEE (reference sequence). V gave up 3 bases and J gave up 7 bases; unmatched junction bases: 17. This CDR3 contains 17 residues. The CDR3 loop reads CASSSVRGRGGDKEQYF. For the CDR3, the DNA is TGTGCCAGCAGCTCGGTACGGGGGCGGGGGGGCGACAAGGAGCAGTACTTC. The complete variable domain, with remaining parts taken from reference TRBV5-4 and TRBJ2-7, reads ETGVTQSPTHLIKTRGQQVTLRCSSQSGHNTVSWYQQALGQGPQFIFQYYREEENGRGNFPPRFSGLQFPNYSSELNVNALELDDSALYLCASSSVRGRGGDKEQYFGPGTRLTVT.

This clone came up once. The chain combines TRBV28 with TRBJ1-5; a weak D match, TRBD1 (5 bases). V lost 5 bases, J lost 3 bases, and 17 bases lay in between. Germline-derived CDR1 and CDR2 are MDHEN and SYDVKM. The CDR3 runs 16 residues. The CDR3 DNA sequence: TGTGCCAGCAGTCCCCCCCGCGACAGCCCCAATCAGCCCCAGCATTTT. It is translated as CASSPPRDSPNQPQHF.